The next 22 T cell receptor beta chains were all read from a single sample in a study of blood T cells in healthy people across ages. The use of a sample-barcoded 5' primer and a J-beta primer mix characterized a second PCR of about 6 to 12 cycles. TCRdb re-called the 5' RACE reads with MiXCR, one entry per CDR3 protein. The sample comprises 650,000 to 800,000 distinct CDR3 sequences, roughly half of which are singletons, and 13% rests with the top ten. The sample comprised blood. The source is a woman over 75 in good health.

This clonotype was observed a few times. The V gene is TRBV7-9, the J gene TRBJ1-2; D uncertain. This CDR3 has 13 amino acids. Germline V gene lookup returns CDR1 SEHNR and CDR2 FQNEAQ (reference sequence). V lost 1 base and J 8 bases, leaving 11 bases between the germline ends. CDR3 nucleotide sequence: TGTGCCAGCAGCTTAGAGGGAGGGATCGGCTACACCTTC. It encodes CASSLEGGIGYTF. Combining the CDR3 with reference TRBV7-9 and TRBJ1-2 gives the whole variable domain DTGVSQNPRHKITKRGQNVTFRCDPISEHNRLYWYRQTLGQGPEFLTYFQNEAQLEKSRLLSDRFSAERPKGSFSTLEIQRTEQGDSAMYLCASSLEGGIGYTFGSGTRLTVV.

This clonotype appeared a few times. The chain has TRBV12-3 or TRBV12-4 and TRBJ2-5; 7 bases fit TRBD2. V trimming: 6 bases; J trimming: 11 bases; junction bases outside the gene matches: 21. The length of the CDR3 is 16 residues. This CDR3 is CASRHWALGGENEQYF. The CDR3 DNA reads TGTGCCAGCAGGCACTGGGCACTGGGGGGGGAAAATGAGCAGTACTTC.

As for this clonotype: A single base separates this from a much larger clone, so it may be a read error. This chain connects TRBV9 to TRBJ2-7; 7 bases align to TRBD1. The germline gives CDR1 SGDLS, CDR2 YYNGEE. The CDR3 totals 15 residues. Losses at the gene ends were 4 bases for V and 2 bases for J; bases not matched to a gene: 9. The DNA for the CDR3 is TGTGCCAGCAGCCCAGAGGGGGCAGGGACCTACGAGCAGTACTTC. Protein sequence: CASSPEGAGTYEQYF.

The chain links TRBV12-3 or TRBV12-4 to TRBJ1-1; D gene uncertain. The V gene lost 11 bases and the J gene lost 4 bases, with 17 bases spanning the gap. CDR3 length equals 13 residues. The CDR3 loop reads CAGGETMSTEAFF. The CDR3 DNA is TGTGCCGGCGGGGAGACTATGAGCACTGAAGCTTTCTTT.

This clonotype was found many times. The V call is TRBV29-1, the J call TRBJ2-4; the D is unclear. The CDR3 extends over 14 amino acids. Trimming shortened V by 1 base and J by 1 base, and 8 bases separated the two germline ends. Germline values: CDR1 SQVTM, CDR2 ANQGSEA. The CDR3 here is CSVEGRSAKNIQYF. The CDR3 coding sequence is TGCAGCGTTGAAGGCAGGAGCGCCAAAAACATTCAGTACTTC.

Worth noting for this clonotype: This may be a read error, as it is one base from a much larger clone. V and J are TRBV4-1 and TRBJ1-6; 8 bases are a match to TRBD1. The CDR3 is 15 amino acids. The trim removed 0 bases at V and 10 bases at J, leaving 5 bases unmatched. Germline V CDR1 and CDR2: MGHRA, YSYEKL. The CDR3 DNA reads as TGCGCCAGCAGCCAAGAACAGGGGGTTGGGTCACCCCTCCACTTT. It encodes CASSQEQGVGSPLHF.

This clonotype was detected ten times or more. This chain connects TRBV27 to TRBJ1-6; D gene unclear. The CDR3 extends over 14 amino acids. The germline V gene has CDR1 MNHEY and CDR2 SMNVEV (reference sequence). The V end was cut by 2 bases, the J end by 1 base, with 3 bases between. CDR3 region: CASSLESYNSPLHF. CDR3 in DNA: TGTGCCAGCAGTTTAGAATCCTATAATTCACCCCTCCACTTT.

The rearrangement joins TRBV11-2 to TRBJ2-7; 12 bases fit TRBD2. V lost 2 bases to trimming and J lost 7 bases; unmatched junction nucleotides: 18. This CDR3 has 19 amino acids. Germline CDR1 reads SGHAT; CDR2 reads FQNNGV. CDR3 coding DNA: TGTGCCAGCAGCTTAATCAGTGTCGGACTAGCGGGGATATACAATGAGCAGTACTTC. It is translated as CASSLISVGLAGIYNEQYF.

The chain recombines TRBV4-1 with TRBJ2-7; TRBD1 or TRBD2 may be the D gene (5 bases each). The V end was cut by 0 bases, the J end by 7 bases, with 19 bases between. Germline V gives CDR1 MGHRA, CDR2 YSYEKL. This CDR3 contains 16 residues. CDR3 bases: TGCGCCAGCAGCCAAGATAGACCAGGGCGGAGGAATGAGCAGTACTTC. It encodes CASSQDRPGRRNEQYF.

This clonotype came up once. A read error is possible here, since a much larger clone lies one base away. The CDR3 DNA reads as TGTGCCAGCAATCCCCGGGGCAATGAGCAGTTCTTC. Protein: CASNPRGNEQFF. V and J are TRBV2 and TRBJ2-1, with a tentative D call TRBD2 (5 bases). This CDR3 has 12 amino acids. V was pared by 7 bases and J by 6 bases, with 10 bases between. Per the germline V gene, CDR1 is SNHLY and CDR2 is FYNNEI.

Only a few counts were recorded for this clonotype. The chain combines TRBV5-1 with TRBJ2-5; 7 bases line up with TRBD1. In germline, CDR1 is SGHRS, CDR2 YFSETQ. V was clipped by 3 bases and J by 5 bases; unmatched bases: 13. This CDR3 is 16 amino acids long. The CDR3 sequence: CASSYQGVWGEETQYF. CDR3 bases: TGCGCCAGCAGCTATCAGGGGGTATGGGGCGAGGAGACCCAGTACTTC.

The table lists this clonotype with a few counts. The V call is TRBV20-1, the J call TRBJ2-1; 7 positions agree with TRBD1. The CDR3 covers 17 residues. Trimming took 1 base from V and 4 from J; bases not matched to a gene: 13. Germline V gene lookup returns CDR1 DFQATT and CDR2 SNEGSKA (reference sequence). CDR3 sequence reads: CSARVATTGATYNEQFF. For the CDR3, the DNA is TGCAGTGCTAGAGTCGCTACTACAGGGGCGACTTACAATGAGCAGTTCTTC.

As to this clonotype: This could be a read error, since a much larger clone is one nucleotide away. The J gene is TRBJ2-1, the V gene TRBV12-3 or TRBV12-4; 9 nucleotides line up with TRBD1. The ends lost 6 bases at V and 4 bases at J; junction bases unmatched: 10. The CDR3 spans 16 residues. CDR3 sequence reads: CASSPTGGGNYNEQFF. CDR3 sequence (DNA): TGTGCCAGCAGCCCCACAGGGGGCGGAAATTACAATGAGCAGTTCTTC.

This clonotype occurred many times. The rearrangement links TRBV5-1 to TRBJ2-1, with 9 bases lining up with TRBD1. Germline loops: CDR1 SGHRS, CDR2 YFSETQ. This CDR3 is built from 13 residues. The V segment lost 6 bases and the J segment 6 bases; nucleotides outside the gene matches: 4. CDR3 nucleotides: TGCGCCAGCAACAGGGGGCTCATCAATGAGCAGTTCTTC. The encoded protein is CASNRGLINEQFF.

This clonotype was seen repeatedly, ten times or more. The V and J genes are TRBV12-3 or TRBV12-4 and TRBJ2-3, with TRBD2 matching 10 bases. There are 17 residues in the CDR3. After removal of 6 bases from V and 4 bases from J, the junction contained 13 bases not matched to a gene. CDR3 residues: CASSLKISGGFADTQYF. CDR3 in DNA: TGTGCCAGCAGCCTGAAGATTAGCGGGGGGTTTGCAGATACGCAGTATTTT.

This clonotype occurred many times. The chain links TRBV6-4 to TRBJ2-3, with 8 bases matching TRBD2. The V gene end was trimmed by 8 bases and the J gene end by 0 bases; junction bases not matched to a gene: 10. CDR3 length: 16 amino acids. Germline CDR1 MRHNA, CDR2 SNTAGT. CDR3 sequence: CASRRTGTRSTDTQYF. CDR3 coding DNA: TGTGCCAGCCGACGAACCGGGACTAGAAGCACAGATACGCAGTATTTT.

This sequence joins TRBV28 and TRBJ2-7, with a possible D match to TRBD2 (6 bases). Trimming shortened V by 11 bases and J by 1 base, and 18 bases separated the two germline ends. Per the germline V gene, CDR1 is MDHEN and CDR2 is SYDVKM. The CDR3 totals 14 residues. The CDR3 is CASKKGGISYEQYF. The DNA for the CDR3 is TGTGCCTCAAAAAAAGGCGGGATTTCCTACGAGCAGTACTTC.

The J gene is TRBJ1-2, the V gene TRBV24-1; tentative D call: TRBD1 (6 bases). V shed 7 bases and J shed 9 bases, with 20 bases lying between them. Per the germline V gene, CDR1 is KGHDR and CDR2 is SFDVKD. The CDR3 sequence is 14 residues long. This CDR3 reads CATSDAGAGYSYTF. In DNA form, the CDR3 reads TGTGCCACCAGCGACGCGGGGGCGGGATATAGCTACACCTTC.

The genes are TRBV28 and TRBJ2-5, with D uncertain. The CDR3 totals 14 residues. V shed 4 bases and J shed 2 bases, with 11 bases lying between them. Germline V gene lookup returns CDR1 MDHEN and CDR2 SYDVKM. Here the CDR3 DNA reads TGTGCCAGCAGTTCGTGGAGAGTACAAGAGACCCAGTACTTC. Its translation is CASSSWRVQETQYF.

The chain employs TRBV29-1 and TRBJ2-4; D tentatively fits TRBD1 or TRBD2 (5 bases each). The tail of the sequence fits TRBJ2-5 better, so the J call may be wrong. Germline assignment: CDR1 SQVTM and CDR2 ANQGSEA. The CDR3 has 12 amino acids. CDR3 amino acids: CSASGPEETQYF. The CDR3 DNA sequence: TGCAGCGCCTCGGGACCCGAAGAGACCCAGTACTTC.

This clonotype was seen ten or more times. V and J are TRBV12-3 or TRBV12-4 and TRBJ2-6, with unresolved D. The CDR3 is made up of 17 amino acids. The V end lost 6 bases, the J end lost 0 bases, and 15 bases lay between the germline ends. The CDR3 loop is CASSLPLPRSGANVLTF. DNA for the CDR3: TGTGCCAGCAGCCTTCCGCTACCCCGCTCTGGGGCCAACGTCCTGACTTTC.

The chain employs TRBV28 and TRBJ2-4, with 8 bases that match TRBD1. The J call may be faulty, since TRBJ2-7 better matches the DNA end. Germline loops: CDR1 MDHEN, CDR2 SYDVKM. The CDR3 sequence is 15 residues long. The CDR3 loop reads CASSFSGGPTYEQYF. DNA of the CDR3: TGTGCCAGCAGTTTTTCAGGGGGCCCTACCTACGAGCAGTACTTC.